This TCR beta chain was identified during a study of OX40 agonist ivuxolimab in advanced cancers. Notes on the study in general: Both CD4+ and CD8+ T cell populations in blood had undergone clonal expansion by week 6 at 0.1 to 3.0 mg/kg.

The method was immunoSEQ multiplex PCR; TCRdb's version includes in-frame clones alone and lacks a portion of them. The sample lists about 80,000 clones; around nine tenths were seen once. This clone occurred a few times. Its specificity is not known. This CDR3 spans 14 amino acids. The V segment lost 3 bases and the J segment 8 bases; nucleotides outside the gene matches: 7. Germline V CDR1 and CDR2: SGHKS, YYEKEE (reference sequence). The sequencing here drew on CD4+ or CD8+ T cells sorted from blood, taken in a trial of the OX40 agonist ivuxolimab. The chain employs TRBV5-5 and TRBJ1-5, with 8 bases that match TRBD1. This receptor was taken from an adult with an advanced solid tumor such as melanoma, head and neck, liver or kidney cancer. CDR3 region: CASSSGTGFEPQHF. CDR3 bases: TGTGCCAGCAGCTCCGGGACAGGATTCGAGCCCCAGCATTTT.